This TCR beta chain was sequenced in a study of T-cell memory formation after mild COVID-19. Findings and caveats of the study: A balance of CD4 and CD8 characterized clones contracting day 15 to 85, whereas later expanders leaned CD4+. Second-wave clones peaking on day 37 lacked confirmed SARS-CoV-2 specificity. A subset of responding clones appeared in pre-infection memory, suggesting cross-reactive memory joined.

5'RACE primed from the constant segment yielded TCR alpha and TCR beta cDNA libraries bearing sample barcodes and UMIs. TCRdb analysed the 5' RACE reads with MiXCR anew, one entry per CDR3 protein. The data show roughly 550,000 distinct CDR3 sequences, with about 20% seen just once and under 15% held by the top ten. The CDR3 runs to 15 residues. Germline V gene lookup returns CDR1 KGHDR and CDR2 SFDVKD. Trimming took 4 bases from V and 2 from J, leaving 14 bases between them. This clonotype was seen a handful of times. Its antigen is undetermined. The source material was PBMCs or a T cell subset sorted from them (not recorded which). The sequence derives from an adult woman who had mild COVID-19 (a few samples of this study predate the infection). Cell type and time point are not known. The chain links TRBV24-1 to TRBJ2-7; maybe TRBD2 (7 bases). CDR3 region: CATSESRGGTYEQYF. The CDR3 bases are TGTGCCACCAGTGAGTCGAGGGGGGGTACCTACGAGCAGTACTTC.